What follows is one T cell receptor beta chain and its context. Its antigen is unidentified. The data derive from a study of cytomegalovirus exposure and HLA in healthy donors. The donors were part of the roughly 110-subject validation cohort, which stood apart from the approximately 630-subject first cohort. Assay: immunoSEQ multiplex PCR; the TCRdb copy retains only in-frame clones and omits some. The sample has about 57,000 clones, more than 80% seen once. The CDR3 totals 13 residues. Per germline, CDR1 MNHEY and CDR2 SVGAGI. V was pared by 3 bases and J by 8 bases, with 12 bases between. Study outcomes and limitations: Reports credit the classifier with highly specific, highly sensitive diagnosis of cytomegalovirus status. The study labeled about 160 TCR beta chains cytomegalovirus-associated.

The chain has TRBV6-5 and TRBJ2-3; perhaps TRBD1 as D (5 bases). The sample consisted of PBMCs. The sequence derives from a woman aged 18-29 years in good health and CMV-seronegative. CDR3 bases: TGTGCCAGCAGTTATAAGGGGCCAGTTACGCAGTATTTT. The encoded protein is CASSYKGPVTQYF.